This is a list of T cell receptor beta chains from one sample in a study of cytomegalovirus exposure and HLA in healthy donors. The table came from immunoSEQ multiplex PCR; TCRdb's copy has only in-frame clones and leaves some out. The sample contains 80,000 to 100,000 clones, around nine tenths of which appear only once. Source material: PBMCs. Source of these receptors: a young woman in good health and CMV-seronegative. Both conserved end residues are part of each CDR3.

V gene	CDR3 length	CDR3 protein
TRBV5-6	18	CASSLLGGGLAGAYEQYF
TRBV28	15	CASSLRQGNGETQYF
TRBV19	14	CASSISEGAYEQYF
TRBV7-9	14	CASSPQVGGEKLFF
TRBV9	14	CASSVLGLAGDQYF
TRBV5-8	15	CASSLGWTGGLEAFF
TRBV5-1	15	CASSLGQNHNTEAFF
TRBV5-1	16	CASSLGAGSKDYGYTF
TRBV5-4	9	CATREPQHF
TRBV28	16	CASSYLGTGVNQPQHF
TRBV6-1	15	CASSESGGSNQPQHF
TRBV5-4	14	CASSFNRANTEAFF
TRBV6-5	13	CASRGGGLRGYTF
TRBV11-2	15	CASSLFGGRRETQYF
TRBV19	14	CASSTGGRTAGYTF
TRBV7-2	12	CASSLAWGGAFF
TRBV5-1	17	CASSPGTGVPLAGGYTF